A selection of T cell receptor beta chains follows, all from one sample in a study of regulatory T cells in long-lasting Graves disease. Using its own MiXCR run on the multiplex PCR reads, TCRdb lists one record per CDR3 protein. The repertoire holds 650,000 to 700,000 distinct CDR3 sequences, with around 30% as singletons. The material sequenced was peripheral blood mononuclear cells (PBMCs), taken when the disease was refractory, from a patient treated with antithyroid drugs. The receptor set was obtained from a female donor with Graves disease. Both conserved end residues are part of each CDR3. D genes are given only for firm matches. Rows give clone size only sometimes, using once, few, many, or a class for an expanded clone.

d_gene	abundance	v_gene	j_gene	CDR3nt	CDR3aa
TRBD1	.	TRBV6-1	TRBJ1-1	TGTGCCAGCAGGGGACAGGGCATCACTGAAGCTTTCTTT	CASRGQGITEAFF
.	few	TRBV12-3/TRBV12-4	TRBJ1-3	TGTGCCAGCAGTTTACCAAAGGGTCGGGGAAACACCATATATTTT	CASSLPKGRGNTIYF
.	.	TRBV6-1	TRBJ1-2	TGTGCCAGCAGTGAATCGTGGGGCGAGTATGGCTACACCTTC	CASSESWGEYGYTF
.	few	TRBV28	TRBJ1-5	TGTGCCAGTCGCACTTTTAGCAATCAGCCCCAGCATTTT	CASRTFSNQPQHF
TRBD1	many	TRBV28	TRBJ1-5	TGTGCCAGCAGTTCCCTGACAGGGGGCAATCAGCCCCAGCATTTT	CASSSLTGGNQPQHF
.	.	TRBV6-2/TRBV6-3	TRBJ2-7	TGTGCCAGCAAGTTCCTCGGGTACGAGCAGTACTTC	CASKFLGYEQYF
TRBD2	.	TRBV12-3/TRBV12-4	TRBJ2-2	TGTGCCAGCAGCTTGCGGGGACTAGCGGGAGGCCCGACCGGGGAGCTGTTTTTT	CASSLRGLAGGPTGELFF
.	.	TRBV20-1	TRBJ1-1	TGCAGTGCCACCCTAGAAGCGAACACTGAAGCTTTCTTT	CSATLEANTEAFF
TRBD1	.	TRBV6-1	TRBJ1-1	TGTGCCAGCAGGGTGCGGACAGGGGCTATTGAAGCTTTCTTT	CASRVRTGAIEAFF
.	many	TRBV7-3	TRBJ2-2	TGTGCCAGCAGCCCCAACAGGGTCGGGAACACCGGGGAGCTGTTTTTT	CASSPNRVGNTGELFF